This T cell receptor beta chain was profiled in a study of blood T cell repertoires in COVID-19. Clinical history reported by participants formed the basis on which cohorts were assigned. Donors in Cohort 3 who had recovered were those with two negative PCRs, healthcare professional clearance, or resolution of their symptoms. The V gene's germline CDR1 is MNHEY and CDR2 SMNVEV (reference sequence). The CDR3 is 15 residues long. V was clipped by 5 bases and J by 7 bases; unmatched bases: 11. Here immunoSEQ multiplex PCR was the method, and the copy in TCRdb shows in-frame clones only, minus some. The sample shows approximately 350,000 clones, approximately 90% of them seen only once.

The source is a man aged 18-30 years who had recovered from COVID-19. Sequencing used PBMCs or T cells enriched from blood (not recorded which). The rearrangement joins TRBV27 to TRBJ1-2; TRBD1 matches at 9 bases. The CDR3 nucleotides are TGTGCCAGCAGTCCTACGGACAGGGGCCGCCTTGGCTACACCTTC. It codes for CASSPTDRGRLGYTF.